This TCR beta chain is drawn from a study of cytomegalovirus exposure and HLA in healthy donors. Overall study: Unique TCR beta sequences numbering approximately 120 million came from approximately 180 million T cells in an earlier analysis.

The PCR made use of 60 Vbeta and 13 Jbeta primers. Profiling relied on immunoSEQ multiplex PCR, and the TCRdb table lists in-frame clones only, not all of them. The top ten hold 3% to 3.5% of the sample, which has around 150,000 clones, 65% to 85% seen once. With regard to this clone: Its cognate antigen is unknown.

This CDR3 has 15 amino acids. V lost 0 bases and J lost 4, with 13 bases in between. Germline V gives CDR1 LGHNA, CDR2 YNFKEQ. Study-level results: Per a prior analysis, the majority of TCR beta V segments were productive roughly 87% or roughly 30% of the time. CMV serostatus was the sole immune exposure data available. A missense variant in DCLRE1C was later tied to TCR beta V- and J-gene trimming.

The V call is TRBV4-2, the J call TRBJ2-7, with a possible D match to TRBD1 (5 bases). Specimen: PBMCs. This receptor was taken from a male donor in good health and CMV-seronegative. The CDR3 spells CASSQDGAVRYEQYF. DNA of the CDR3: TGTGCCAGCAGCCAAGATGGGGCCGTGAGGTACGAGCAGTACTTC.